This record covers a single T cell receptor beta chain. Its specificity is unknown. A single base separates this from a much larger clone, so it may be a read error. Researchers report isolating at least 7 million PBMCs per sample. This record belongs to a study of blood T cells in healthy people across ages. A J-beta primer mix and a sample-barcoded 5' primer were used in a second PCR of about 7 to 12 cycles. MiXCR was run by TCRdb on the 5' RACE reads, yielding one entry per CDR3 protein. The data hold about 290,000 distinct CDR3 sequences, with 25% to 30% observed a single time. Findings and limits, study-wide: The donors' CMV status was not determined, possibly confounding changes in expanded clonotypes.

V shed 5 bases and J 6 bases; nucleotides not matched to a gene: 19. Germline-derived CDR1 and CDR2 are LGHNA and YSLEER. This CDR3 has 18 amino acids. This TCR was sampled from a woman between 65 and 79 years old in good health. The chain recombines TRBV4-3 with TRBJ2-7; 10 bases agree with TRBD2. Input material: blood. CDR3 residues: CASSTDGGLAGVPCEQYF. In DNA form, the CDR3 reads TGCGCCAGCAGCACGGACGGAGGGCTAGCGGGAGTCCCCTGCGAGCAGTACTTC.